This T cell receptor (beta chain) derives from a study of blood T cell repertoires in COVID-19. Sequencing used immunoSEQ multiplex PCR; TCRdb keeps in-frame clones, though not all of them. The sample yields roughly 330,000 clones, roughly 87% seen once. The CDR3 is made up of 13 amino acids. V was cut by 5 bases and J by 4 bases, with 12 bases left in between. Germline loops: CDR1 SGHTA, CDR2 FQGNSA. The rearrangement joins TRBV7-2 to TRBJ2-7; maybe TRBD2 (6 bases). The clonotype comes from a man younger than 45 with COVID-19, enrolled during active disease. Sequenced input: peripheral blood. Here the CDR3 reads CASSREWGYEQYF. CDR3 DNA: TGTGCCAGCAGCCGGGAGTGGGGTTACGAGCAGTACTTC.